The clone carrying this T cell receptor (beta chain) was counted between two and nine times. RNA was extracted and reverse transcribed into cDNA as the sequencing template. Sequencing was performed with immunoSEQ multiplex PCR; in TCRdb, only in-frame clones are kept and a portion is missing. The sample includes some 190,000 clones, 51% of them seen just once. This sample was included in a study of CD8+ T cells in alopecia areata. Noted treatment: oral pan-JAK inhibitor, 5-10 mg twice daily. The TCR comes from a human donor with alopecia areata. The sample here was CD8+ T cells sorted from blood, taken around week 54, from a patient treated with tofacitinib.

CDR3 loop: CASSYSGGAGELFF. In nucleotides, the CDR3 is TGTGCCAGCAGTTACTCCGGGGGCGCCGGGGAGCTGTTTTTT. V usage is TRBV6-6 and J usage is TRBJ2-2; either TRBD1 or TRBD2 may supply D (6 bases each). Germline CDR1 MNHNY, CDR2 SVGAGI (reference sequence). CDR3 length: 14 residues. The V end was cut by 0 bases, the J end by 6 bases, with 8 bases between.